This TCR beta chain originates from a study of vaccination and CD4 T cells after COVID-19. The overall study: Blood was drawn a median roughly 68 days post second dose, range 14 to 241. Overlapping spike peptides from SARS-CoV-2, HCoV-NL63, HCoV-OC43 and HCoV-229E served to stimulate the cells.

Points from the study as a whole: The analysis of convalescent patients involved relatively few individuals and lacked early post-infection timepoints.

Treatment: roughly 10-day PBMC culture with coronavirus spike peptide pools or control peptides (ViraFEST assay). The collection of CD4+ T cells from the unexposed donor took place before the COVID-19 pandemic (2011-2018). Expanded clonotypes were found by TCR sequencing after peptide-pool stimulation (ViraFEST). An Oncomine TCR Beta short-read assay was used to sequence the DNA from cultured CD4+ T cells. TCRdb reprocessed the PCR reads with MiXCR, giving one entry per CDR3 protein. Among roughly 6,400 distinct CDR3 sequences listed, about 24% were seen once. This clonotype was detected a few times. What it binds is not known. Germline V gene sequence: CDR1 SNHLY, CDR2 FYNNEI. This CDR3 contains 14 residues.

The chain combines TRBV2 with TRBJ2-7, with a tentative D call TRBD2 (5 bases). This clonotype originated in a human donor in good health. Source material: CD4+ T cells from blood, cultured in vitro. The CDR3 here is CATLSDYTSYEQYF. CDR3 bases: TGTGCGACCCTGAGTGACTACACTTCCTACGAGCAGTACTTC.